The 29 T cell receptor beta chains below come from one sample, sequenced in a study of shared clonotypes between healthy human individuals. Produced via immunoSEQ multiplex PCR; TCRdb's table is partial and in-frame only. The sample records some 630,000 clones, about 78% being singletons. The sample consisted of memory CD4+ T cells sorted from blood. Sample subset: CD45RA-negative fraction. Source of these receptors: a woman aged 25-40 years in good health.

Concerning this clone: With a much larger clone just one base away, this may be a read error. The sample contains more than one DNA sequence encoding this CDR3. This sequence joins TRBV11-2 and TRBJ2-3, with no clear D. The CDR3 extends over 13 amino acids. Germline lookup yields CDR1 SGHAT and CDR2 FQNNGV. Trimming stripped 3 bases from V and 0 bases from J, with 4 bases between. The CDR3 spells CASSFASTDTQYF. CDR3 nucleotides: TGTGCCAGCAGCTTCGCAAGCACAGATACGCAGTATTTT.

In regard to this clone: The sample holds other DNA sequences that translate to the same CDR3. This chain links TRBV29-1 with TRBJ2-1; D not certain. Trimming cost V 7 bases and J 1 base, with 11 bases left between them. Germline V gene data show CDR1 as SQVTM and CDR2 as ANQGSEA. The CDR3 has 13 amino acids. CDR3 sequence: CSGLRGSYNEQFF. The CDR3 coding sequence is TGCAGCGGCCTCAGAGGATCCTACAATGAGCAGTTCTTC.

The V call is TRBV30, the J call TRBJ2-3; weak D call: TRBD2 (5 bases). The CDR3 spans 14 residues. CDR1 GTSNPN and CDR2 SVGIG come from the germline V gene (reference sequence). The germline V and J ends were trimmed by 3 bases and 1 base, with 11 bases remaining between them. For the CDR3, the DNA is TGTGCCTGGAGCATTCGGGGAGGCACAGATACGCAGTATTTT. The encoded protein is CAWSIRGGTDTQYF.

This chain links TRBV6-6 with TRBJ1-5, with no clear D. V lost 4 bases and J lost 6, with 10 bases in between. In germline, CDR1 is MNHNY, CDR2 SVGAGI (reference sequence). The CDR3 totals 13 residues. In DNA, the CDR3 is TGTGCCAGCAGTTTCACAGCGGTTCAGCCCCAGCATTTT. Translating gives CASSFTAVQPQHF.

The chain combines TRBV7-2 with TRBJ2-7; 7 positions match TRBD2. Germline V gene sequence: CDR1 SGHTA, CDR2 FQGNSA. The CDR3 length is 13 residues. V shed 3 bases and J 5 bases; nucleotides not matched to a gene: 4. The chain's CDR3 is CASSLTSIHEQYF. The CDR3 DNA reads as TGTGCCAGCAGCTTGACTAGCATCCACGAGCAGTACTTC. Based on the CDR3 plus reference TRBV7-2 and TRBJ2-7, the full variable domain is GAGVSQSPSNKVTEKGKDVELRCDPISGHTALYWYRQSLGQGLEFLIYFQGNSAPDKSGLPSDRFSAERTGGSVSTLTIQRTQQEDSAVYLCASSLTSIHEQYFGPGTRLTVT.

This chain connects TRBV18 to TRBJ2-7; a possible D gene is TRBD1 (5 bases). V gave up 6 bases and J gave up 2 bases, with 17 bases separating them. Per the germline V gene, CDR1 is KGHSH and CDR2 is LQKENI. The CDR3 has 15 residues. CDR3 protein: CASSLGRDRTYEQYF. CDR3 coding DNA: TGTGCCAGCTCCCTAGGTCGAGACAGAACCTACGAGCAGTACTTC.

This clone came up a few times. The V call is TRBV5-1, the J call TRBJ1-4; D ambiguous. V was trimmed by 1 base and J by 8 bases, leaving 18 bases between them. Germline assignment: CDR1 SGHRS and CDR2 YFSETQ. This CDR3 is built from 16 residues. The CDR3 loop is CASSLKTLLAGEKLFF. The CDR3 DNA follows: TGCGCCAGCAGCTTGAAGACCCTCCTAGCGGGAGAAAAACTGTTTTTT.

For the CDR3, the DNA is TGTGCCAGCAGCTTAGAAGGTTCTGGAAACACCATATATTTT. Encoded protein: CASSLEGSGNTIYF. The chain employs TRBV7-9 and TRBJ1-3, with D uncertain. The CDR3 has 14 amino acids. V was clipped by 1 base and J by 1 base, with 5 bases between them. Per the germline V gene, CDR1 is SEHNR and CDR2 is FQNEAQ (reference sequence). Variable domain in full (rest from reference TRBV7-9 and TRBJ1-3): DTGVSQNPRHKITKRGQNVTFRCDPISEHNRLYWYRQTLGQGPEFLTYFQNEAQLEKSRLLSDRFSAERPKGSFSTLEIQRTEQGDSAMYLCASSLEGSGNTIYFGEGSWLTVV.

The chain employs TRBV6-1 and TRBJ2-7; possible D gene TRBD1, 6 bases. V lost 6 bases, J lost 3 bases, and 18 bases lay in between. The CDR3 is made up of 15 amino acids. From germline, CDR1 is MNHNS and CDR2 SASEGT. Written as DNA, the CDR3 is TGTGCCAGCAGAAAGAACAGGGATAGGGTCTACGAGCAGTACTTC. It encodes CASRKNRDRVYEQYF.

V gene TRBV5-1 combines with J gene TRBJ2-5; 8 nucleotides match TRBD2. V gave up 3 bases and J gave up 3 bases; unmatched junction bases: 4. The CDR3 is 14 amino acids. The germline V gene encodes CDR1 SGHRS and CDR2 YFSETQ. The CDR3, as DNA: TGCGCCAGCAGCTCGTCACTAGCGGAAGAGACCCAGTACTTC. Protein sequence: CASSSSLAEETQYF.

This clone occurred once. The CDR3 sequence is CASSLDVLGTSGRNEQFF. The CDR3 DNA reads as TGTGCCAGCAGCTTAGATGTTTTGGGGACTAGCGGGAGGAATGAGCAGTTCTTC. This chain connects TRBV11-2 to TRBJ2-1; 15 bases line up with TRBD2. The junction had 7 bases not matched to a gene; V was cut back by 0 bases and J by 7 bases. This CDR3 spans 18 amino acids. Per the germline V gene, CDR1 is SGHAT and CDR2 is FQNNGV.

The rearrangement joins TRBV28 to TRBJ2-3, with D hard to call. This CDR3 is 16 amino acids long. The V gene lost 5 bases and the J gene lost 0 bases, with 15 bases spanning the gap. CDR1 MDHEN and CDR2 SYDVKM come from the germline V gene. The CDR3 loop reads CASSALGRTSTDTQYF. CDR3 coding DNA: TGTGCCAGCAGTGCCCTAGGACGGACCAGCACAGATACGCAGTATTTT.

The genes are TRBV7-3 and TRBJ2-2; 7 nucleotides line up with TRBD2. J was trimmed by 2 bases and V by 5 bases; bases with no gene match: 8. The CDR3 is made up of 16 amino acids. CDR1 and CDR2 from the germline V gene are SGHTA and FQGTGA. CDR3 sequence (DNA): TGTGCCAGCAGCCCCCACGAGCGGGGAAACACCGGGGAGCTGTTTTTT. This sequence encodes CASSPHERGNTGELFF.

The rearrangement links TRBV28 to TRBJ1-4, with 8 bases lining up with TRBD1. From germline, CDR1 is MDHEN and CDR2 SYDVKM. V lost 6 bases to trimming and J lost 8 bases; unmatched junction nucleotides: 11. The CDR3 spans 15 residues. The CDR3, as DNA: TGTGCCAGCAGGACGCGTACAGGGGGAGTAGAAAAACTGTTTTTT. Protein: CASRTRTGGVEKLFF.

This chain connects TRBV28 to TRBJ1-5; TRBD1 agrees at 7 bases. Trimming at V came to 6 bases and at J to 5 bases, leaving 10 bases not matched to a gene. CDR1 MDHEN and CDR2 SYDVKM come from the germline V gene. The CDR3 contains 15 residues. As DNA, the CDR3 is TGTGCCAGCAGGGCCGGGACAGCTCGGGATCAGCCCCAGCATTTT. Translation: CASRAGTARDQPQHF.

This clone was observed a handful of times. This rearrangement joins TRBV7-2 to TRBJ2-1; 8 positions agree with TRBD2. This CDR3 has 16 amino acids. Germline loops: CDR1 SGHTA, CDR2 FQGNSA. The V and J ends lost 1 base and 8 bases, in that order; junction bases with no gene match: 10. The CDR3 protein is CASSLEGTRVSDEQFF. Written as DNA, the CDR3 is TGTGCCAGCAGCTTAGAGGGGACTAGGGTGTCCGATGAGCAGTTCTTC.

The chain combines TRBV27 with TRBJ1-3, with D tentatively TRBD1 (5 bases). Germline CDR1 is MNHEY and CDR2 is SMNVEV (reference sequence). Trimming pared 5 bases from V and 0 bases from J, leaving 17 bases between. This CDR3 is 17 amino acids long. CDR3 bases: TGTGCCAGCAGTAGCTTGGGGGGACGGCTCTCTGGAAACACCATATATTTT. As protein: CASSSLGGRLSGNTIYF.

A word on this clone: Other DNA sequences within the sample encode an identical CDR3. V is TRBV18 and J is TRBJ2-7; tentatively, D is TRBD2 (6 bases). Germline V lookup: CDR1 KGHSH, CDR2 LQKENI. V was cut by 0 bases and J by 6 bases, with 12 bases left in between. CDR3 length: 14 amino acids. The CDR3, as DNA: TGTGCCAGCTCACCACCGGGTACCGGGGGCGAGCAGTACTTC. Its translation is CASSPPGTGGEQYF.

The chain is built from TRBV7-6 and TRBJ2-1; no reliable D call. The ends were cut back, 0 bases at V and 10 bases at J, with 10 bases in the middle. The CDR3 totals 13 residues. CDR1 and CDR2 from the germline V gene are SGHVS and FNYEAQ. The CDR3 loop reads CASSLAVRGEQFF. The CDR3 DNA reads TGTGCCAGCAGCTTAGCGGTGCGAGGAGAGCAGTTCTTC.

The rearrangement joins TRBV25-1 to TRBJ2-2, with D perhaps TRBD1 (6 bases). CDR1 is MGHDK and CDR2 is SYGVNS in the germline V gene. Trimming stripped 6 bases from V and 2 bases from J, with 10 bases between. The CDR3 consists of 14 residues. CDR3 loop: CASRAGTNTGELFF. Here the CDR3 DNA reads TGTGCCAGCAGGGCCGGGACAAACACCGGGGAGCTGTTTTTT.

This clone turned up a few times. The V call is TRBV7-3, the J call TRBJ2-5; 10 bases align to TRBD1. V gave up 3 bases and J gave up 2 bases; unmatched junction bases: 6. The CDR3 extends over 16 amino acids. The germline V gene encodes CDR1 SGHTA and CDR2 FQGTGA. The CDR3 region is CASSFGGTGAQETQYF. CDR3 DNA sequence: TGTGCCAGCAGCTTCGGCGGGACAGGGGCTCAAGAGACCCAGTACTTC. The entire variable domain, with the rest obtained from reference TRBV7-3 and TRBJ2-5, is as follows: GAGVSQTPSNKVTEKGKYVELRCDPISGHTALYWYRQSLGQGPEFLIYFQGTGAADDSGLPNDRFFAVRPEGSVSTLKIQRTERGDSAVYLCASSFGGTGAQETQYFGPGTRLLVL.

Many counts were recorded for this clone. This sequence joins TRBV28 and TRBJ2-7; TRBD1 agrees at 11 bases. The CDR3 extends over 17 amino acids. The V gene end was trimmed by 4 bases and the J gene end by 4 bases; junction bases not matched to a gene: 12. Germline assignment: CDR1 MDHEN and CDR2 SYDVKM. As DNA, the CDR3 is TGTGCCAGCAGTTACGGGTTCGGGACAGGGGGATTTTACGAGCAGTACTTC. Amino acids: CASSYGFGTGGFYEQYF.

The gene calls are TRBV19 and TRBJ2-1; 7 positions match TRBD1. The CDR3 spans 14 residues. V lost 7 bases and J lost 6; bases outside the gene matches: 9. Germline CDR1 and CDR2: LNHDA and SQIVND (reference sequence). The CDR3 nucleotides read TGTGCCAGTACCGGGACAGCGTTCTCCAATGAGCAGTTCTTC. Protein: CASTGTAFSNEQFF.

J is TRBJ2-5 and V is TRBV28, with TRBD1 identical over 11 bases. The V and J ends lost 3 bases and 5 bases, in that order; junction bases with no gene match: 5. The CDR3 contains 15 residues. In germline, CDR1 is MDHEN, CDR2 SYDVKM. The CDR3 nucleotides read TGTGCCAGCAGTTTTTCCGGGACAGGGGGGGAGACCCAGTACTTC. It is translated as CASSFSGTGGETQYF.

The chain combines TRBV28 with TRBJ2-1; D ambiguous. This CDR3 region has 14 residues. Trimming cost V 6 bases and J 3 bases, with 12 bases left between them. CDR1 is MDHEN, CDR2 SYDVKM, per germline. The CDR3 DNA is TGTGCCAGCAGGTTAGAGACGAACTACAATGAGCAGTTCTTC. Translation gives CASRLETNYNEQFF.

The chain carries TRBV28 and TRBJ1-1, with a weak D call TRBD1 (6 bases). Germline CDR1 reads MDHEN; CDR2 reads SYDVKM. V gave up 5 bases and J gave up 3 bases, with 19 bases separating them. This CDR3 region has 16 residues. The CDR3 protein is CASSALGGAPHTEAFF. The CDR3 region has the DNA TGTGCCAGCAGTGCACTGGGGGGCGCACCGCACACTGAAGCTTTCTTT.

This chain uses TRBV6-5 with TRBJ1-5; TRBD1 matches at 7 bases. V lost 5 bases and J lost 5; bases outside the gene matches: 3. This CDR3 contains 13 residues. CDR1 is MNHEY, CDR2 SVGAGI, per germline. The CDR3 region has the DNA TGTGCCAGCAGTAAGACAGGGTATCAGCCCCAGCATTTT. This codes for CASSKTGYQPQHF.

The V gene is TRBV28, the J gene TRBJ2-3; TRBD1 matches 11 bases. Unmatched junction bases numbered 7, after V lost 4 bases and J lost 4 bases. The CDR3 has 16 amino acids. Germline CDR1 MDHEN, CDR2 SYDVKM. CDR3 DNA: TGTGCCAGCAGTTCGGTAGGACAGGGGGCAGCAGATACGCAGTATTTT. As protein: CASSSVGQGAADTQYF.

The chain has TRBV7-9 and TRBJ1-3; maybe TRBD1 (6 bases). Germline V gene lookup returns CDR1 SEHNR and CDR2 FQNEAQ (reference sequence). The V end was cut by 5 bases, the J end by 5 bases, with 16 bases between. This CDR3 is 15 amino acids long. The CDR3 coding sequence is TGTGCCAGCAGCCCGGGTGGACAGCGACGAAACACCATATATTTT. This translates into CASSPGGQRRNTIYF. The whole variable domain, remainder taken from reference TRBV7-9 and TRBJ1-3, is DTGVSQNPRHKITKRGQNVTFRCDPISEHNRLYWYRQTLGQGPEFLTYFQNEAQLEKSRLLSDRFSAERPKGSFSTLEIQRTEQGDSAMYLCASSPGGQRRNTIYFGEGSWLTVV.